This passage covers 15 T cell receptor beta chains from one sample sequenced in a study of blood T cell repertoires in COVID-19. This table comes from immunoSEQ multiplex PCR, and its TCRdb copy is limited to in-frame clones, with some not included. Here the sample spans roughly 150,000 clones, 75% to 90% being singletons. Source material: peripheral blood. The receptors come from a woman aged 60-70 years with active COVID-19.

V usage is TRBV11-2 and J usage is TRBJ2-2, with 11 positions matching TRBD1. The germline V gene has CDR1 SGHAT and CDR2 FQNNGV. This CDR3 is built from 17 residues. J lost 4 bases, V lost 0 bases, and 4 bases had no gene match. CDR3 amino acids: CASSLDRTGGRTGELFF. The CDR3 DNA reads TGTGCCAGCAGCTTAGATAGGACAGGGGGCCGCACCGGGGAGCTGTTTTTT.

J is TRBJ1-2 and V is TRBV19; 8 nucleotides align to TRBD1. This CDR3 has 16 amino acids. Germline V lookup: CDR1 LNHDA, CDR2 SQIVND (reference sequence). The junction had 9 bases not matched to a gene; V was cut back by 4 bases and J by 2 bases. CDR3 region: CASSTRSQGENYGYTF. The CDR3 DNA reads TGTGCCAGTAGTACTCGGTCACAGGGGGAAAACTATGGCTACACCTTC.

This chain links TRBV27 with TRBJ1-5, with D possibly matching TRBD1 (5 bases). V gave up 7 bases and J gave up 3 bases, with 13 bases separating them. The V gene's germline CDR1 is MNHEY and CDR2 SMNVEV (reference sequence). This CDR3 spans 14 amino acids. The CDR3 sequence is CASKGLGDNQPQHF. The CDR3 DNA is TGTGCCAGCAAGGGGTTAGGGGACAATCAGCCCCAGCATTTT.

This rearrangement joins TRBV5-1 to TRBJ2-7; 8 bases are a match to TRBD2. Germline V lookup: CDR1 SGHRS, CDR2 YFSETQ. After removal of 6 bases from V and 5 bases from J, the junction contained 10 bases not matched to a gene. The CDR3 runs to 14 residues. The CDR3 loop reads CASTPRTSRDEQYF. The CDR3 DNA sequence: TGCGCCAGCACCCCGAGGACTAGCAGGGACGAGCAGTACTTC.

CDR3 coding DNA: TGTGCCACCAGCAGGATTGGAGGGGCGGGTGACACCGGGGAGCTGTTTTTT. Amino acids: CATSRIGGAGDTGELFF. The rearrangement links TRBV15 to TRBJ2-2; maybe TRBD2 (6 bases). Trimming pared 3 bases from V and 3 bases from J, leaving 17 bases between. CDR3 length: 17 residues. Germline V gene lookup returns CDR1 LNHNV and CDR2 YYDKDF (reference sequence).

The chain combines TRBV15 with TRBJ2-1, with D unclear. The V gene's germline CDR1 is LNHNV and CDR2 YYDKDF (reference sequence). The CDR3 sequence is 16 residues long. The germline V and J ends were trimmed by 1 base and 4 bases, with 14 bases remaining between them. CDR3 bases: TGTGCCACCAGCAGAGGGAGAGGCCAGAATTACAATGAGCAGTTCTTC. The encoded protein is CATSRGRGQNYNEQFF.

The chain is built from TRBV28 and TRBJ2-3; 9 bases match TRBD2. V was clipped by 3 bases and J by 2 bases; unmatched bases: 9. Germline lookup yields CDR1 MDHEN and CDR2 SYDVKM. The CDR3 covers 17 residues. The CDR3 DNA sequence: TGTGCCAGCAGTTTTTATTTAGCGGGAGAGTTCACAGATACGCAGTATTTT. It specifies CASSFYLAGEFTDTQYF.

Only one count was recorded for this clone. The chain uses TRBV5-1 and TRBJ2-7; possibly TRBD1 for D (6 bases). This CDR3 has 15 amino acids. Trimming cost V 5 bases and J 2 bases, with 17 bases left between them. Germline lookup yields CDR1 SGHRS and CDR2 YFSETQ. CDR3 loop: CASSLGAFGPYEQYF. The CDR3 DNA sequence: TGCGCCAGCAGTCTGGGGGCCTTCGGGCCCTACGAGCAGTACTTC. The full variable domain, rest sourced from reference TRBV5-1 and TRBJ2-7, is KAGVTQTPRYLIKTRGQQVTLSCSPISGHRSVSWYQQTPGQGLQFLFEYFSETQRNKGNFPGRFSGRQFSNSRSEMNVSTLELGDSALYLCASSLGAFGPYEQYFGPGTRLTVT.

The chain combines TRBV3-1 (or the pseudogene TRBV3-2) with TRBJ2-1, with a tentative D call TRBD2 (7 bases). Per the germline V gene, CDR1 is LGHDT and CDR2 is YNNKEL (reference sequence). Trimming removed 2 bases at V and 0 bases at J, with 23 bases between. There are 20 residues in the CDR3. The CDR3 reads CASSQSTGGLAWGSYNEQFF. The CDR3 bases are TGTGCCAGCAGCCAATCCACCGGGGGGCTAGCGTGGGGCTCCTACAATGAGCAGTTCTTC.

This chain links TRBV19 with TRBJ2-3, with 10 bases aligning to TRBD1. The germline V gene has CDR1 LNHDA and CDR2 SQIVND (reference sequence). The CDR3 has 16 residues. The V and J ends lost 5 bases and 4 bases, in that order; junction bases with no gene match: 9. The CDR3 nucleotides read TGTGCCAGTAGTCCTCGGGGACAGGGGTTCCCAGATACGCAGTATTTT. This codes for CASSPRGQGFPDTQYF. The variable domain in full, with the rest retrieved from reference TRBV19 and TRBJ2-3, is DGGITQSPKYLFRKEGQNVTLSCEQNLNHDAMYWYRQDPGQGLRLIYYSQIVNDFQKGDIAEGYSVSREKKESFPLTVTSAQKNPTAFYLCASSPRGQGFPDTQYFGPGTRLTVL.

The J gene is TRBJ2-7, the V gene TRBV29-1; the match to TRBD2 covers 7 bases. Germline V gene sequence: CDR1 SQVTM, CDR2 ANQGSEA. The junction had 6 bases not matched to a gene; V was cut back by 4 bases and J by 3 bases. CDR3 size: 13 residues. The CDR3 DNA is TGCAGCGTTGGGGGGGGGACTGTCTACGAGCAGTACTTC. It is translated as CSVGGGTVYEQYF.

J is TRBJ1-2 and V is TRBV11-2, with 8 bases aligning to TRBD1. Germline V lookup: CDR1 SGHAT, CDR2 FQNNGV. Trimming took 5 bases from V and 4 from J; bases not matched to a gene: 9. This CDR3 comprises 15 residues. Here the CDR3 DNA reads TGTGCCAGCAGCACCGACAGGGGCAGGGGCTATGGCTACACCTTC. Translating it yields CASSTDRGRGYGYTF.

V and J are TRBV7-2 and TRBJ2-1, with D possibly TRBD1 on 6 matching bases. CDR3 size: 15 residues. V shed 5 bases and J shed 1 base, with 12 bases lying between them. CDR1 is SGHTA, CDR2 FQGNSA, per germline. This CDR3 reads CASSPPGVSYNEQFF. CDR3 coding DNA: TGTGCCAGCAGCCCACCAGGGGTTTCCTACAATGAGCAGTTCTTC. The full variable domain, in which reference TRBV7-2 and TRBJ2-1 provide the parts outside the CDR3, is GAGVSQSPSNKVTEKGKDVELRCDPISGHTALYWYRQSLGQGLEFLIYFQGNSAPDKSGLPSDRFSAERTGGSVSTLTIQRTQQEDSAVYLCASSPPGVSYNEQFFGPGTRLTVL.

V usage is TRBV7-3 and J usage is TRBJ2-3; 7 bases are shared with TRBD1. J gave up 2 bases and V 4 bases, and 3 bases lay outside the gene matches. CDR3 length: 14 residues. Germline loops: CDR1 SGHTA, CDR2 FQGTGA. In DNA form, the CDR3 reads TGTGCCAGCAGCTCGGGACAGACCACAGATACGCAGTATTTT. It yields the protein CASSSGQTTDTQYF.

The chain combines TRBV12-3 or TRBV12-4 with TRBJ1-2; D is perhaps TRBD1 (5 bases). The CDR3 extends over 12 amino acids. V shed 8 bases and J shed 4 bases, with 11 bases lying between them. CDR3 amino acids: CASVDSLYGYTF. The CDR3 bases are TGTGCCAGCGTTGACAGTCTCTATGGCTACACCTTC.